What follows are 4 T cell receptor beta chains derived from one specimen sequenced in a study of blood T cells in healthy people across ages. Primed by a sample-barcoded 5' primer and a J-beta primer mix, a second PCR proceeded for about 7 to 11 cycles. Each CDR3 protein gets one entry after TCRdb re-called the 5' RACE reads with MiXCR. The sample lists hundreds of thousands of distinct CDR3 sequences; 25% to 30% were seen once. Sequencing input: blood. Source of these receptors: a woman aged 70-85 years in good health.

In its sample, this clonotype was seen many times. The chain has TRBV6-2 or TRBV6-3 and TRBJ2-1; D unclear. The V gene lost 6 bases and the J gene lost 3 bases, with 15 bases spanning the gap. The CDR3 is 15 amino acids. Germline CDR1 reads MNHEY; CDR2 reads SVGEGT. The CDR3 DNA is TGTGCCAGCAGGCCGAACTGGGCCGACTACAATGAGCAGTTCTTC. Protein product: CASRPNWADYNEQFF.

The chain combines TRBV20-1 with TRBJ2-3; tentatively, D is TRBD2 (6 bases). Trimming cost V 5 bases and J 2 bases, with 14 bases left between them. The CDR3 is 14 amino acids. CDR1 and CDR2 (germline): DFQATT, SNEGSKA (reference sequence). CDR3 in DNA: TGCAGTGCTGGTCGCGGGGAAGCCACAGATACGCAGTATTTT. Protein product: CSAGRGEATDTQYF.

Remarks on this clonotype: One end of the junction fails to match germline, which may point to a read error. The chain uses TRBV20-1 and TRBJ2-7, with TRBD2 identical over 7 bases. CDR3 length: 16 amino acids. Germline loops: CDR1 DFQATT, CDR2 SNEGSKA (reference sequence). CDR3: CSARDPTGGTPYEQYF. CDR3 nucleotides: TGCAGTGCTCGAGACCCCACGGGAGGCACTCCTTACGAGCAGTACTTC.

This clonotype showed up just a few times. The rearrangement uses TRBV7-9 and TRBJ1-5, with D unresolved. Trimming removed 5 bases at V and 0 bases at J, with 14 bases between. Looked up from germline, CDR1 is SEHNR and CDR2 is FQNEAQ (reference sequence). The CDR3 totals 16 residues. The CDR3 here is CASSTGDGTSNQPQHF. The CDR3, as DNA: TGTGCCAGCAGCACGGGTGACGGTACTAGCAATCAGCCCCAGCATTTT.